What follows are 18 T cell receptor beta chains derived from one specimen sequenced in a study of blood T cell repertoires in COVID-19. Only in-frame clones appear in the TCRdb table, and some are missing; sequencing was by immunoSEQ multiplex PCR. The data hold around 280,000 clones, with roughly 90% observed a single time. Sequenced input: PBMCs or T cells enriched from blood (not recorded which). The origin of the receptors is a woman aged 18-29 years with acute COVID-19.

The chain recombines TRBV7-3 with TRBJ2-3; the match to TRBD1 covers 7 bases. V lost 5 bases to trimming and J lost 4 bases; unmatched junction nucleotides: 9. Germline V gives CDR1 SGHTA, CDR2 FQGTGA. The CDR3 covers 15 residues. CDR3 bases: TGTGCCAGCAGCAGAGTAACAGGGGCCGCAGATACGCAGTATTTT. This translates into CASSRVTGAADTQYF.

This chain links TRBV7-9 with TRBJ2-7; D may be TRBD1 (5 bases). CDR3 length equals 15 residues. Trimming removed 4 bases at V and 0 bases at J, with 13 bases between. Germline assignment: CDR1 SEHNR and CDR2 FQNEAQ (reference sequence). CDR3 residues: CASSSLGADSYEQYF. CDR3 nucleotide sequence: TGTGCCAGCAGCTCCCTAGGGGCAGACTCCTACGAGCAGTACTTC. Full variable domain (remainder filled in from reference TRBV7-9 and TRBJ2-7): DTGVSQNPRHKITKRGQNVTFRCDPISEHNRLYWYRQTLGQGPEFLTYFQNEAQLEKSRLLSDRFSAERPKGSFSTLEIQRTEQGDSAMYLCASSSLGADSYEQYFGPGTRLTVT.

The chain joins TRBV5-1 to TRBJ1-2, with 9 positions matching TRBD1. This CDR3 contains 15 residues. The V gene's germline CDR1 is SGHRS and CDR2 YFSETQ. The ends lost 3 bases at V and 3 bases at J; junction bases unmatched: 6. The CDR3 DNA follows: TGCGCCAGCAGCTCACAGGGGGCAGTCGACTATGGCTACACCTTC. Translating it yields CASSSQGAVDYGYTF.

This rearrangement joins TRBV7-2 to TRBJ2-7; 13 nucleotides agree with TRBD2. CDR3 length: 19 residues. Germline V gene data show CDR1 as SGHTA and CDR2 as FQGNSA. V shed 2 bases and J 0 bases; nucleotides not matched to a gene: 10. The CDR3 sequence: CASSLPGLAGPMSSYEQYF. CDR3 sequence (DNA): TGTGCCAGCAGCTTACCGGGACTAGCGGGACCGATGAGCTCCTACGAGCAGTACTTC.

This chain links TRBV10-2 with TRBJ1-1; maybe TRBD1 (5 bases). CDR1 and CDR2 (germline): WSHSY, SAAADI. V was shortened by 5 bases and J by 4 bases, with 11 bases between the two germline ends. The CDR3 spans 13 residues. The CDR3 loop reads CASSLSGGTEAFF. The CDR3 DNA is TGCGCCAGCAGTTTATCGGGGGGCACTGAAGCTTTCTTT.

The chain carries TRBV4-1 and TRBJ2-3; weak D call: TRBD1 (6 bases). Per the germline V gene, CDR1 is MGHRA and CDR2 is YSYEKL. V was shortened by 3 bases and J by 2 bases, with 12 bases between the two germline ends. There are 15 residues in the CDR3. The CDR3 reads CASSHQDRYTDTQYF. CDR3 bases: TGCGCCAGCAGCCATCAGGACAGATACACAGATACGCAGTATTTT.

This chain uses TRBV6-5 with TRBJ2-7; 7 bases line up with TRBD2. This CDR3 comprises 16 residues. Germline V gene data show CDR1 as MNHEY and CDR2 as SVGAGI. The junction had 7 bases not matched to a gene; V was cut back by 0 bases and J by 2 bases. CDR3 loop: CASSYSPGRLTYEQYF. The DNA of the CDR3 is TGTGCCAGCAGTTACTCCCCCGGGAGGCTTACCTACGAGCAGTACTTC.

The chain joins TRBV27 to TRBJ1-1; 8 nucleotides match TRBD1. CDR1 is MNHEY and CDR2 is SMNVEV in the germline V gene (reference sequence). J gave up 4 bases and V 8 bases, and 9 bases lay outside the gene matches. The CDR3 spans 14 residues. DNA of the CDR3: TGTGCCAGCCGGACAGGGTTTTCTGGCACTGAAGCTTTCTTT. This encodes CASRTGFSGTEAFF.

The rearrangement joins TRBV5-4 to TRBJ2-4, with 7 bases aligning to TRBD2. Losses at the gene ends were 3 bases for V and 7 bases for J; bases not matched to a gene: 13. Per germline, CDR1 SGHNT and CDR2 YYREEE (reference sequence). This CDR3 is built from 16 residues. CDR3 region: CASSSWGRQGGNIQYF. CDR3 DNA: TGTGCCAGCAGCTCATGGGGACGTCAGGGAGGGAACATTCAGTACTTC.

This chain's CDR3 is CASSQDISPQGSYNEQFF. CDR3 bases: TGTGCCAGCAGCCAAGATATTTCACCACAGGGTTCCTACAATGAGCAGTTCTTC. The chain joins TRBV14 to TRBJ2-1; D perhaps matches TRBD1 (6 bases). Trimming shortened V by 0 bases and J by 1 base, and 16 bases separated the two germline ends. The germline V gene has CDR1 SGHDN and CDR2 FVKESK. The CDR3 extends over 18 amino acids.

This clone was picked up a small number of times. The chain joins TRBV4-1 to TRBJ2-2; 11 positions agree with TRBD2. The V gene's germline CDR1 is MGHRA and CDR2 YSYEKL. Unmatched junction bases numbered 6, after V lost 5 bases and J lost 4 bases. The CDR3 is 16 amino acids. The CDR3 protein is CASSGLAGGGTGELFF. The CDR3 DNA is TGCGCCAGCAGCGGTCTAGCGGGAGGAGGCACCGGGGAGCTGTTTTTT.

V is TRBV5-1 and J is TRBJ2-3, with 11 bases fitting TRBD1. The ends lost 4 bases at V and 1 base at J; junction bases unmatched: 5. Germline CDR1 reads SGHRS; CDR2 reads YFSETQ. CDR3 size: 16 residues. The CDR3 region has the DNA TGCGCCAGCAGCCCGGGACAGGGGGTTGGCACAGATACGCAGTATTTT. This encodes CASSPGQGVGTDTQYF.

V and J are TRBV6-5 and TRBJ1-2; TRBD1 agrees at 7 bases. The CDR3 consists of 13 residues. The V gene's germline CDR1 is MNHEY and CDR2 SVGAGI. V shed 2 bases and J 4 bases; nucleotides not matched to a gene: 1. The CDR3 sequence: CASSYDRAYGYTF. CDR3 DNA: TGTGCCAGCAGTTACGACAGGGCCTATGGCTACACCTTC.

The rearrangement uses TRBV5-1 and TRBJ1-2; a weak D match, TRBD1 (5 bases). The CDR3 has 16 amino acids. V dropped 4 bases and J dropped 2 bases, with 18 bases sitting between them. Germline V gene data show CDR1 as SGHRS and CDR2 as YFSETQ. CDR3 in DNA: TGCGCCAGCAGCGCTGGAGGGCGGGGCAGGAACTATGGCTACACCTTC. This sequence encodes CASSAGGRGRNYGYTF.

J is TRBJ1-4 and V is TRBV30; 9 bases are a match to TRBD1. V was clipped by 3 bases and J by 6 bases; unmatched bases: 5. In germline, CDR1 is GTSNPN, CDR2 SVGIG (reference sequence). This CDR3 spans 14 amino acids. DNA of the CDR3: TGTGCCTGGAGGCCGGGACAGGGTGATGAAAAACTGTTTTTT. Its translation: CAWRPGQGDEKLFF.

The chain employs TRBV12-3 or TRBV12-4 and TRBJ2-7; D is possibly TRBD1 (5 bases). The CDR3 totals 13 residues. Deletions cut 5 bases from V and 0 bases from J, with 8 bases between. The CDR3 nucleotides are TGTGCCAGCAGTCTGGACAACTCCTACGAGCAGTACTTC. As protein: CASSLDNSYEQYF.

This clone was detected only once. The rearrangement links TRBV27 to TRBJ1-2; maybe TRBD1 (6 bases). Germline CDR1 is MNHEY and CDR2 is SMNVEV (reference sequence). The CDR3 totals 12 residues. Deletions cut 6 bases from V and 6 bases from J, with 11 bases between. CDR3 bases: TGTGCCAGCAGGACGCAGGGGAATGGCTACACCTTC. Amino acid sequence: CASRTQGNGYTF.

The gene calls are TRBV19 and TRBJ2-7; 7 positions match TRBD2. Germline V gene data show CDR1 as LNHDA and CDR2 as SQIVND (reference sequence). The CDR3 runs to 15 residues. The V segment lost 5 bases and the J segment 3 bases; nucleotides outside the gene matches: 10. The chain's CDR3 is CASSPGWGGRYEQYF. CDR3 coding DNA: TGTGCCAGTAGTCCGGGTTGGGGAGGGCGCTACGAGCAGTACTTC.